These 21 T cell receptor beta chains share one sample of origin, sequenced in a study of T cell changes during pregnancy in multiple sclerosis. This table comes from immunoSEQ multiplex PCR, and its TCRdb copy is limited to in-frame clones, with some not included. The sample records some 81,000 clones, 90% to 95% being singletons. Here the sequenced sample was peripheral blood, taken after pregnancy. Receptors were obtained from a female donor in good health, enrolled as a control in a pregnancy study.

The V and J genes are TRBV18 and TRBJ1-1; D possibly corresponds to TRBD1 (5 bases). With 6 bases removed from V and 4 bases from J, the gap between germline ends came to 12 bases. The germline V gene encodes CDR1 KGHSH and CDR2 LQKENI. This CDR3 is 13 amino acids long. The CDR3 reads CASSIGQGTEAFF. The CDR3 bases are TGTGCCAGCTCCATCGGGCAGGGCACTGAAGCTTTCTTT.

The V gene is TRBV7-9, the J gene TRBJ2-3; maybe TRBD2 (5 bases). CDR1 and CDR2 (germline): SEHNR, FQNEAQ (reference sequence). V gave up 5 bases and J gave up 3 bases, with 9 bases separating them. This CDR3 spans 13 amino acids. DNA of the CDR3: TGTGCCAGCAGCGTGGACTTGACAGATACGCAGTATTTT. It translates to CASSVDLTDTQYF.

The V call is TRBV21-1, the J call TRBJ2-7; the table's D call, TRBD2, was not checked against the DNA. TRBV21-1 is flagged as a pseudogene. The CDR3 has 18 amino acids. The CDR3 DNA sequence: TGTGCCAGCAGCTCCCGCGCTAAGCGGTCAAGAGACCTGGACGAGCAGTACTTC. It specifies CASSSRAKRSRDLDEQYF.

The chain uses TRBV2 and TRBJ2-7, with D tentatively TRBD2 (5 bases). Deletions cut 11 bases from V and 4 bases from J, with 9 bases between. CDR3 length: 10 amino acids. The germline gives CDR1 SNHLY, CDR2 FYNNEI. The CDR3 region has the DNA TGTGCCCCAAGAGGGTACGAGCAGTACTTC. Encoded protein: CAPRGYEQYF. Full variable domain (outside the CDR3, taken from reference TRBV2 and TRBJ2-7): EPEVTQTPSHQVTQMGQEVILRCVPISNHLYFYWYRQILGQKVEFLVSFYNNEISEKSEIFDDQFSVERPDGSNFTLKIRSTKLEDSAMYFCAPRGYEQYFGPGTRLTVT.

The V gene is TRBV18, the J gene TRBJ1-2, with no clear D. The CDR3 covers 15 residues. Germline V gene data show CDR1 as KGHSH and CDR2 as LQKENI. The ends were cut back, 2 bases at V and 6 bases at J, with 16 bases in the middle. The CDR3 region has the DNA TGTGCCAGCTCACCAATTGATGGCCCGTCCGATGGCTACACCTTC. The encoded protein is CASSPIDGPSDGYTF.

The chain has TRBV5-1 and TRBJ1-2; weak D call: TRBD1 (5 bases). V shed 4 bases and J shed 5 bases, with 15 bases lying between them. This CDR3 comprises 14 residues. From germline, CDR1 is SGHRS and CDR2 YFSETQ. In DNA, the CDR3 is TGCGCCAGCAGCCCCGGGGGGGGTCGGTATGGCTACACCTTC. It specifies CASSPGGGRYGYTF.

The rearrangement joins TRBV5-1 to TRBJ2-1; 8 positions agree with TRBD2. This CDR3 is built from 18 residues. CDR1 and CDR2 (germline): SGHRS, YFSETQ. The V and J ends lost 0 bases and 6 bases, in that order; junction bases with no gene match: 14. The DNA for the CDR3 is TGCGCCAGCAGCTTGGTGGGTTCCGCCACTAGCGGACTCAATGAGCAGTTCTTC. It yields the protein CASSLVGSATSGLNEQFF. Complete variable domain (other parts from reference TRBV5-1 and TRBJ2-1): KAGVTQTPRYLIKTRGQQVTLSCSPISGHRSVSWYQQTPGQGLQFLFEYFSETQRNKGNFPGRFSGRQFSNSRSEMNVSTLELGDSALYLCASSLVGSATSGLNEQFFGPGTRLTVL.

The V call is TRBV5-1, the J call TRBJ2-1, with TRBD2 as a possible D gene (5 bases). The V and J ends lost 4 bases and 5 bases respectively, with 13 bases between them. Germline CDR1 is SGHRS and CDR2 is YFSETQ. This CDR3 region has 14 residues. CDR3 residues: CASSPFWGDNEQFF. CDR3 bases: TGCGCCAGCAGCCCCTTCTGGGGAGACAATGAGCAGTTCTTC.

Only one count was recorded for this clone. The CDR3 sequence is CASSSRQGWSYEQYF. CDR3 in DNA: TGTGCCAGCAGCAGTAGACAGGGATGGTCCTACGAGCAGTACTTC. The J gene is TRBJ2-7, the V gene TRBV11-3; 7 nucleotides agree with TRBD1. Looked up from germline, CDR1 is SGHNT and CDR2 is YENEEA. This CDR3 is 15 amino acids long. The V gene end was trimmed by 5 bases and the J gene end by 1 base; junction bases not matched to a gene: 8.

This clone was recorded once. This chain links TRBV5-1 with TRBJ1-1, with 11 bases that match TRBD1. Germline-derived CDR1 and CDR2 are SGHRS and YFSETQ. This CDR3 has 15 residues. V shed 4 bases, J shed 4 bases, and the junction held 6 bases outside the gene matches. The CDR3 sequence is CASSTGQGATTEAFF. DNA of the CDR3: TGCGCCAGCAGCACCGGACAGGGGGCGACCACTGAAGCTTTCTTT.

This chain uses TRBV18 with TRBJ2-1; 9 nucleotides match TRBD2. The CDR3 sequence is 16 residues long. The V and J ends lost 1 base and 3 bases, in that order; junction bases with no gene match: 4. Germline-derived CDR1 and CDR2 are KGHSH and LQKENI. CDR3 in DNA: TGTGCCAGCTCACCACTAGCGGGGGACATCTACAATGAGCAGTTCTTC. It yields the protein CASSPLAGDIYNEQFF.

V usage is TRBV6-6 and J usage is TRBJ1-1, with D tentatively TRBD1 (6 bases). With 2 bases removed from V and 5 bases from J, the gap between germline ends came to 12 bases. Germline lookup yields CDR1 MNHNY and CDR2 SVGAGI (reference sequence). There are 14 residues in the CDR3. The CDR3: CASSYQGRGTEAFF. The CDR3 DNA is TGTGCCAGCAGTTACCAGGGGAGAGGGACTGAAGCTTTCTTT.

This chain connects TRBV29-1 to TRBJ2-5; 9 nucleotides agree with TRBD1. Germline lookup yields CDR1 SQVTM and CDR2 ANQGSEA. J was trimmed by 3 bases and V by 7 bases; bases with no gene match: 6. The CDR3 is 13 amino acids. CDR3 sequence: CSGGQGWEETQYF. The DNA for the CDR3 is TGCAGCGGTGGACAGGGGTGGGAAGAGACCCAGTACTTC.

The V gene is TRBV5-1, the J gene TRBJ2-7, with TRBD2 matching 7 bases. CDR1 is SGHRS and CDR2 is YFSETQ in the germline V gene. Trimming at V came to 4 bases and at J to 3 bases, leaving 13 bases not matched to a gene. This CDR3 has 16 residues. DNA for the CDR3: TGCGCCAGCAGCCCGGAAGGCGGGGAGGGCCTCTACGAGCAGTACTTC. Its protein product is CASSPEGGEGLYEQYF.

The gene calls are TRBV28 and TRBJ2-1, with TRBD1 matching over 9 bases. The CDR3 length is 17 residues. Germline loops: CDR1 MDHEN, CDR2 SYDVKM. V shed 3 bases, J shed 2 bases, and the junction held 8 bases outside the gene matches. The CDR3 region is CASSLPAGQGAYNEQFF. The CDR3 coding sequence is TGTGCCAGCAGTTTGCCGGCGGGACAGGGAGCCTACAATGAGCAGTTCTTC.

The gene calls are TRBV11-2 and TRBJ2-7; TRBD1 matches 7 bases. The V segment lost 4 bases and the J segment 4 bases; nucleotides outside the gene matches: 13. CDR3 length: 16 amino acids. Germline V gene sequence: CDR1 SGHAT, CDR2 FQNNGV. CDR3 DNA: TGTGCCAGCAGCTCACCGCCCCGGACAGGTCCTTACGAGCAGTACTTC. Translation gives CASSSPPRTGPYEQYF.

This clone was detected only a few times. The CDR3 nucleotides are TGTGCCAGCAGAAAGGGGGCGGCGGGCGAGCAGTACTTC. It encodes CASRKGAAGEQYF. The chain combines TRBV6-5 with TRBJ2-7; 7 nucleotides match TRBD1. V lost 6 bases to trimming and J lost 6 bases; unmatched junction nucleotides: 8. Per the germline V gene, CDR1 is MNHEY and CDR2 is SVGAGI. This CDR3 comprises 13 residues.

The rearrangement joins TRBV7-2 to TRBJ2-7; the D gene is possibly TRBD2 (5 bases). Trimming shortened V by 8 bases and J by 3 bases, and 20 bases separated the two germline ends. Germline V CDR1 and CDR2: SGHTA, FQGNSA. The CDR3 spans 15 residues. The CDR3 DNA reads TGTGCCAGCCCTCCGACCGGGATTTACTTCTACGAGCAGTACTTC. As protein: CASPPTGIYFYEQYF.

The V and J genes are TRBV7-9 and TRBJ1-4, with TRBD1 matching over 7 bases. The trim removed 10 bases at V and 7 bases at J, leaving 9 bases unmatched. The germline gives CDR1 SEHNR, CDR2 FQNEAQ (reference sequence). The CDR3 is 13 amino acids. DNA of the CDR3: TGTGCCATCCAGACAGGGCGGGGTGAAAAACTGTTTTTT. It encodes CAIQTGRGEKLFF.

The J gene is TRBJ2-2, the V gene TRBV28; a possible D gene is TRBD2 (6 bases). This CDR3 region has 12 residues. The ends were cut back, 11 bases at V and 4 bases at J, with 11 bases in the middle. CDR1 is MDHEN, CDR2 SYDVKM, per germline. The chain's CDR3 is CAGLATTGELFF. In DNA form, the CDR3 reads TGTGCCGGGCTAGCGACCACCGGGGAGCTGTTTTTT.

Regarding this clone: At one of its ends the junction is not consistent with the germline gene, which may arise from a read error. CDR3 nucleotides: TGCGCCAGCAGCTGGGGACAGGGGCTCTACGGAAACATCATATATTTT. Translated: CASSWGQGLYGNIIYF. The chain employs TRBV5-1 and TRBJ1-3, with 10 bases that match TRBD1. The CDR3 has 16 amino acids. From germline, CDR1 is SGHRS and CDR2 YFSETQ. Together with reference TRBV5-1 and TRBJ1-3, the CDR3 gives the full variable domain: KAGVTQTPRYLIKTRGQQVTLSCSPISGHRSVSWYQQTPGQGLQFLFEYFSETQRNKGNFPGRFSGRQFSNSRSEMNVSTLELGDSALYLCASSWGQGLYGNIIYFGEGSWLTVV.